This passage covers 11 T cell receptor beta chains from one sample sequenced in a study of beta chain features in type 1 diabetes. Sequencing targeted expressed TCRB transcripts, as all isolated RNA had been reverse transcribed. Assay: immunoSEQ multiplex PCR; the TCRdb copy retains only in-frame clones and omits some. The profile shows 350,000 to 450,000 clones, around 13% of them singletons. The sample was naive CD4+ T cells from blood. The receptors shown here come from a man aged 25-40 years in good health.

This clone has more than one count but fewer than ten. The chain couples TRBV19 to TRBJ2-7, with D perhaps TRBD1 (6 bases). There are 12 residues in the CDR3. The V gene lost 5 bases and the J gene lost 4 bases, with 9 bases spanning the gap. Germline values: CDR1 LNHDA, CDR2 SQIVND (reference sequence). The CDR3 nucleotides read TGTGCCAGTAGTGAAACAGGGTACGAGCAGTACTTC. This codes for CASSETGYEQYF.

The sample holds a few counts of this clone. The gene calls are TRBV11-3 and TRBJ2-3; unclear D gene. This CDR3 has 13 amino acids. Trimming removed 3 bases from V and 6 bases from J, with 10 bases in between. The germline V gene encodes CDR1 SGHNT and CDR2 YENEEA. The CDR3 DNA reads as TGTGCCAGCAGCTTCAATCAGTTCGATACGCAGTATTTT. Translating it yields CASSFNQFDTQYF.

CDR3 protein: CASSVTSGSYNEQFF. DNA of the CDR3: TGTGCCAGCAGTGTCACTAGCGGGAGTTACAATGAGCAGTTCTTC. The J gene is TRBJ2-1, the V gene TRBV6-5; 11 nucleotides line up with TRBD2. The CDR3 is 15 amino acids. Unmatched junction bases numbered 4, after V lost 5 bases and J lost 4 bases. Germline V gene data show CDR1 as MNHEY and CDR2 as SVGAGI.

This clone was seen only a few times. V usage is TRBV18 and J usage is TRBJ2-1; D is undetermined. V lost 1 base and J 7 bases, leaving 20 bases between the germline ends. Germline loops: CDR1 KGHSH, CDR2 LQKENI. This CDR3 has 17 amino acids. CDR3 bases: TGTGCCAGCTCACCACTCCCCCTTTCGTTAATGACTAATGAGCAGTTCTTC. Amino acid sequence: CASSPLPLSLMTNEQFF.

This clone was counted only a few times. This chain connects TRBV15 to TRBJ2-5; D is unclear. Germline lookup yields CDR1 LNHNV and CDR2 YYDKDF (reference sequence). Between the trimmed V and J ends, which lost 0 bases and 7 bases, there was a span of 15 bases. The CDR3 covers 15 residues. CDR3 DNA: TGTGCCACCAGCAGAGATGAAATAGTTTATGTGACCCAGTACTTC. It specifies CATSRDEIVYVTQYF.

A few counts support this clone. The chain employs TRBV9 and TRBJ2-1; D might be TRBD2 (6 bases). The germline V and J ends were trimmed by 0 bases and 2 bases, with 9 bases remaining between them. CDR1 SGDLS and CDR2 YYNGEE come from the germline V gene. The CDR3 has 15 amino acids. DNA of the CDR3: TGTGCCAGCAGCGTAGAGGACTATACCTACAATGAGCAGTTCTTC. Protein sequence: CASSVEDYTYNEQFF.

V and J are TRBV5-1 and TRBJ2-1, with 15 bases that match TRBD2. V lost 4 bases to trimming and J lost 8 bases; unmatched junction nucleotides: 4. Germline V CDR1 and CDR2: SGHRS, YFSETQ. The length of the CDR3 is 15 residues. The CDR3 region has the DNA TGCGCCAGCAGCCCCGGACTAGCGGGGGGGGATGAGCAGTTCTTC. Translation: CASSPGLAGGDEQFF.

This chain connects TRBV25-1 to TRBJ1-1; no reliable D call. The CDR3 loop spans 14 amino acids. Deletions cut 7 bases from V and 1 base from J, with 13 bases between. Germline V gives CDR1 MGHDK, CDR2 SYGVNS. CDR3 region: CASTESRRNTEAFF. The CDR3 nucleotides are TGTGCCAGCACCGAGAGTAGGCGGAACACTGAAGCTTTCTTT.

In this sample, this clone turned up a few times. The chain employs TRBV21-1 and TRBJ2-1; the table's D gene call, TRBD2, was not cross checked with the DNA. TRBV21-1 is a recognized pseudogene. This CDR3 region has 21 residues. CDR3 DNA sequence: TGTGCCAGCAGCAAAGCTGCCATTCGGACTAGCGGGAGTCAGGCCTACAATGAGCAGTTCTTC. Encoded protein: CASSKAAIRTSGSQAYNEQFF.

A few counts support this clone. The chain has TRBV18 and TRBJ2-1, with TRBD2 matching over 10 bases. Germline V gene lookup returns CDR1 KGHSH and CDR2 LQKENI. V trimming: 1 base; J trimming: 2 bases; junction bases outside the gene matches: 5. The CDR3 has 17 residues. The CDR3 DNA reads TGTGCCAGCTCACCACTAGCAGGACTAGCGGCCTACAATGAGCAGTTCTTC. Translating gives CASSPLAGLAAYNEQFF.

The gene calls are TRBV21-1 and TRBJ2-5; the table's D gene call, TRBD2, was not cross checked with the DNA. TRBV21-1 is annotated as a pseudogene. The CDR3 has 16 residues. The chain's CDR3 is CASSKDRDLNGETQYF. The CDR3 coding sequence is TGTGCCAGCAGCAAAGACCGGGACTTGAATGGGGAGACCCAGTACTTC.